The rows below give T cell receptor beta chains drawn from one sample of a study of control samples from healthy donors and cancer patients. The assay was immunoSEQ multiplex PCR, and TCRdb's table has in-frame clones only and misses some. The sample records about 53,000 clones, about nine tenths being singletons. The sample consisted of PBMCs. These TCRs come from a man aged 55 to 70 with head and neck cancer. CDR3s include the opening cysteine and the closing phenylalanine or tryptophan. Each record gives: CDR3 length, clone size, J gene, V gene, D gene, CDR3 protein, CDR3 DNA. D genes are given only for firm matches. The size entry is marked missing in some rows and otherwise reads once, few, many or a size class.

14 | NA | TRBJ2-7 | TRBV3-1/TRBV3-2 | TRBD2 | CASSPGLASHEQYF | TGTGCCAGCAGCCCCGGACTAGCGAGCCACGAGCAGTACTTC
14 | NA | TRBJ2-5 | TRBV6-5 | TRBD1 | CASSNHRGVETQYF | TGTGCCAGCAGTAACCACAGGGGCGTGGAGACCCAGTACTTC
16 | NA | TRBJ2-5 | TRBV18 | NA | CASSPSPGQQGETQYF | TGTGCCAGCTCACCTTCACCGGGACAACAGGGCGAGACCCAGTACTTC
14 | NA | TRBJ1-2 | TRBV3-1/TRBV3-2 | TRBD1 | CASSQIAGGYGYTF | TGTGCCAGCAGCCAGATTGCAGGGGGATATGGCTACACCTTC
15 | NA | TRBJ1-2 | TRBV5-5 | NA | CASSLEIVSFYGYTF | TGTGCCAGCAGCTTGGAAATTGTCAGCTTCTATGGCTACACCTTC
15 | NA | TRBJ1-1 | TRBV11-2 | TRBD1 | CASSRRTGTNTEAFF | TGTGCCAGCAGCCGAAGGACAGGGACGAACACTGAAGCTTTCTTT
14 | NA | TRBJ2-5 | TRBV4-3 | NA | CASSPNVWSKTQYF | TGCGCCAGCAGTCCAAATGTCTGGTCGAAGACCCAGTACTTC
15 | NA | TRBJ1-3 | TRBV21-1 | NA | CASSNLSGGGNTIYF | TGTGCCAGCAGCAATTTGTCCGGGGGGGGAAACACCATATATTTT
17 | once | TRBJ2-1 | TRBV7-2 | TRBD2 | CASSLVASGRAFNEQFF | TGTGCCAGCAGCTTAGTGGCTAGCGGGAGGGCCTTCAATGAGCAGTTCTTC
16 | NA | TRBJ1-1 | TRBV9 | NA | CASSVGGAGMNTEAFF | TGTGCCAGCAGCGTAGGGGGGGCTGGGATGAACACTGAAGCTTTCTTT
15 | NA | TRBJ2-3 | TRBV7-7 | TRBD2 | CASSRLAGGIDTQYF | TGTGCTAGCAGCCGTCTGGCGGGGGGAATAGATACGCAGTATTTT
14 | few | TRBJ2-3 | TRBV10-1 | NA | CASSAASSTDTQYF | TGCGCCAGCAGTGCCGCATCTAGCACAGATACGCAGTATTTT
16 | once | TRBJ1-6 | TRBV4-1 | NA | CASRGGASSYNSPLHF | TGCGCCAGCAGGGGGGGGGCAAGCTCCTATAATTCACCCCTCCACTTT
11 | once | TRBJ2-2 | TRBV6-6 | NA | CASTRRQELFF | TGTGCCAGCACCCGCCGACAGGAGCTGTTTTTT